These 12 T cell receptor beta chains came from one sample sequenced in a study of OX40 agonist ivuxolimab in advanced cancers. The library was produced with the immunoSEQ multiplex PCR assay. TCRdb holds this immuneACCESS table with in-frame rearrangements only. Some clones are missing; in checked studies, unresolved V genes explain under half, and the rest has no known cause. The sample yields approximately 91,000 clones; 80% to 90% were counted once. 4.5% to 5.5% of the sample lies in the top ten. Sample: CD4+ or CD8+ T cells sorted from blood, taken in a trial of the OX40 agonist ivuxolimab. The receptors were gathered from an adult with an advanced solid tumor such as melanoma, head and neck, liver or kidney cancer.

As concerns this clone: This same CDR3 is encoded by further DNA sequences in the sample. The gene calls are TRBV7-2 and TRBJ2-7, with 9 bases lining up with TRBD2. Germline values: CDR1 SGHTA, CDR2 FQGNSA. The length of the CDR3 is 15 residues. The V segment lost 1 base and the J segment 0 bases; nucleotides outside the gene matches: 1. The CDR3 loop reads CASSLDSGSSYEQYV. CDR3 in DNA: TGTGCCAGCAGCTTAGATAGCGGGAGCTCCTACGAGCAGTACGTC.

The chain couples TRBV19 to TRBJ2-3; TRBD1 matches at 12 bases. J was trimmed by 6 bases and V by 6 bases; bases with no gene match: 4. The germline gives CDR1 LNHDA, CDR2 SQIVND (reference sequence). The CDR3 runs 14 residues. The CDR3 DNA follows: TGTGCCAGTAGGGGGGACAGGGGGCTGGATACGCAGTATTTT. This codes for CASRGDRGLDTQYF.

The rearrangement uses TRBV6-6 and TRBJ2-5, with a tentative D call TRBD2 (6 bases). The V end was cut by 4 bases, the J end by 1 base, with 7 bases between. Germline CDR1 and CDR2: MNHNY and SVGAGI (reference sequence). The CDR3 runs 13 residues. CDR3 region: CASSLGLQETQYF. The CDR3, as DNA: TGTGCCAGCAGTTTGGGACTCCAAGAGACCCAGTACTTC.

V and J are TRBV2 and TRBJ2-5; D gene unclear. Between the trimmed V and J ends, which lost 3 bases and 7 bases, there was a span of 9 bases. The CDR3 is 12 amino acids. The germline V gene has CDR1 SNHLY and CDR2 FYNNEI. CDR3 sequence reads: CASSDNGPTQYF. The CDR3, as DNA: TGTGCCAGCAGTGATAACGGGCCGACCCAGTACTTC.

The J gene is TRBJ2-2, the V gene TRBV7-9; 8 bases are shared with TRBD2. Trimming took 7 bases from V and 3 from J; bases not matched to a gene: 7. CDR1 and CDR2 (germline): SEHNR, FQNEAQ (reference sequence). This CDR3 has 15 amino acids. This CDR3 reads CASTPPSGYTGELFF. CDR3 bases: TGTGCCAGCACCCCCCCTAGCGGGTACACCGGGGAGCTGTTTTTT.

The V and J genes are TRBV19 and TRBJ2-7, with TRBD2 matching over 10 bases. Per the germline V gene, CDR1 is LNHDA and CDR2 is SQIVND (reference sequence). Trimming took 7 bases from V and 6 from J; bases not matched to a gene: 9. The CDR3 loop spans 14 amino acids. The CDR3 region has the DNA TGTGCCAGTAACGCTCTAGCGGGAGTAAGCGAGCAGTACTTC. This sequence encodes CASNALAGVSEQYF.

V and J are TRBV19 and TRBJ1-1; no firm D call. The CDR3 is made up of 14 amino acids. The ends were cut back, 1 base at V and 3 bases at J, with 9 bases in the middle. The germline V gene encodes CDR1 LNHDA and CDR2 SQIVND (reference sequence). The CDR3, as DNA: TGTGCCAGTAGTATAGTGAATTCGGACACTGAAGCTTTCTTT. The encoded protein is CASSIVNSDTEAFF.

This clone has a single count. The V call is TRBV4-3, the J call TRBJ2-1, with TRBD2 matching 8 bases. This CDR3 has 13 amino acids. Trimming at V came to 4 bases and at J to 9 bases, leaving 5 bases not matched to a gene. The germline V gene encodes CDR1 LGHNA and CDR2 YSLEER. The CDR3 reads CASSPGLGTEQFF. The CDR3 nucleotides are TGCGCCAGCAGCCCGGGACTAGGGACTGAGCAGTTCTTC.

Only a few counts were recorded for this clone. The CDR3 nucleotides read TGTGCCAGCAGCCGGACAGACGCTAACTATGGCTACACCTTC. It encodes CASSRTDANYGYTF. This sequence joins TRBV6-1 and TRBJ1-2; weak D call: TRBD1 (6 bases). Germline CDR1 MNHNS, CDR2 SASEGT. The V and J ends lost 6 bases and 0 bases respectively, with 11 bases between them. CDR3 size: 14 residues.

This clone showed up just a few times. The chain uses TRBV11-3 and TRBJ2-3, with D perhaps given as TRBD1 or TRBD2 (5 bases each). Trimming cost V 5 bases and J 11 bases, with 11 bases left between them. The CDR3 runs 11 residues. Germline-derived CDR1 and CDR2 are SGHNT and YENEEA. CDR3 amino acids: CASSGAGGQYF. The CDR3 DNA reads TGTGCCAGCAGCGGGGCGGGCGGGCAGTATTTT.

The rearrangement links TRBV27 to TRBJ1-6; D is undetermined. Germline values: CDR1 MNHEY, CDR2 SMNVEV (reference sequence). The CDR3 extends over 14 amino acids. V dropped 6 bases and J dropped 5 bases, with 11 bases sitting between them. The CDR3 loop reads CASSLSFDNSPLHF. The CDR3 nucleotides are TGTGCCAGCAGCCTCTCGTTCGATAATTCACCCCTCCACTTT.

This chain joins TRBV27 and TRBJ2-5; D gene uncertain. Germline V gene data show CDR1 as MNHEY and CDR2 as SMNVEV (reference sequence). Trimming pared 6 bases from V and 5 bases from J, leaving 13 bases between. The CDR3 loop spans 13 amino acids. Here the CDR3 DNA reads TGTGCCAGCAGGAACATGGTTGGGGAGACCCAGTACTTC. It yields the protein CASRNMVGETQYF.